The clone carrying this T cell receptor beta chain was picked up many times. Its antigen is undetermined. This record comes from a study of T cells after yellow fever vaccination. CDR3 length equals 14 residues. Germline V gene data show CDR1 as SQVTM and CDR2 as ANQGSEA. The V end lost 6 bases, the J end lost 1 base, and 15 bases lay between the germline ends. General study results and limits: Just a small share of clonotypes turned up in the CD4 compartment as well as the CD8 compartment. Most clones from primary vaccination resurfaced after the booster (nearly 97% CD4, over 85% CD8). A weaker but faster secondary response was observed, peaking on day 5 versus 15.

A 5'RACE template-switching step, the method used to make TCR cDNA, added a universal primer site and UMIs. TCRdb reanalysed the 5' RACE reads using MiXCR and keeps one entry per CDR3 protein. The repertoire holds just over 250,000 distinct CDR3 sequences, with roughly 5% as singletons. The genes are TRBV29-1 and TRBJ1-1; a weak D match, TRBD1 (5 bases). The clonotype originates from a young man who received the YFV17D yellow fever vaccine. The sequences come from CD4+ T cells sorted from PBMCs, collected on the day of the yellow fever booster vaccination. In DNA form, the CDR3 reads TGCAGCGTCGTAGGGGTCATATCGAACACTGAAGCTTTCTTT. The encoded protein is CSVVGVISNTEAFF.